This T cell receptor beta chain was identified during a study of Graves' ophthalmopathy and Graves' hyperthyroidism. Germline V lookup: CDR1 SGHTA, CDR2 FQGTGA. Trimming cost V 6 bases and J 5 bases, with 22 bases left between them. The CDR3 runs to 16 residues. The TCR beta CDR3 regions underwent amplification from RNA transcripts. Scientists carried out first-round RT-PCR using HTBI primers and then a second-round multiplex PCR. TCRdb fed the multiplex PCR reads into MiXCR, producing one record per CDR3 protein. The data contain 1 million to 1.3 million distinct CDR3 sequences, roughly two fifths of them singletons.

The source material was peripheral blood or thyroid tissue (not recorded which). This sequence was found in an adult man with Graves' hyperthyroidism. The chain recombines TRBV7-3 with TRBJ2-5, with D perhaps TRBD1 or TRBD2 (5 bases each). CDR3 sequence: CASSYIRGALFETQYF. CDR3 DNA: TGTGCCAGCAGTTATATCCGAGGGGCGCTGTTCGAGACCCAGTACTTC.